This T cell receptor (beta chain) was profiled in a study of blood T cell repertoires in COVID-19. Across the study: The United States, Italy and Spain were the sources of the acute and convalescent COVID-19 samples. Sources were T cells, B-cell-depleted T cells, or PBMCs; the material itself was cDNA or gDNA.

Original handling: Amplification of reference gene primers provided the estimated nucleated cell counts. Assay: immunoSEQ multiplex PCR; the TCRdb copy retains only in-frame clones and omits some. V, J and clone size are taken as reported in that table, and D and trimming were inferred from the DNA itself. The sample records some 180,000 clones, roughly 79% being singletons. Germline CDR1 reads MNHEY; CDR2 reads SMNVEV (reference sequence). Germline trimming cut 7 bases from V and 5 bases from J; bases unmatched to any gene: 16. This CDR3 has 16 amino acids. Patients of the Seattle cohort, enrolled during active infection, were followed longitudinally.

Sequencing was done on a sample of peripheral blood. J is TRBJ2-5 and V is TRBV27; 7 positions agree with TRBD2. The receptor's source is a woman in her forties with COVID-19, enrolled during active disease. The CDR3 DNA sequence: TGTGCCAGCATAGCGACCCGGGGAGGGCTCGGGGAGACCCAGTACTTC. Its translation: CASIATRGGLGETQYF.